This T cell receptor (beta chain) originates from a study of cytotoxic CD8 clonotypes in ibrutinib-treated CLL. Notes on the study in general: Sample timing was unmatched between remission and later-progressing patients; lymph nodes unstudied.

Method: immunoSEQ multiplex PCR; TCRdb's copy keeps in-frame clones and lacks some. The repertoire holds 250,000 to 350,000 clones, with less than 85% as singletons. This clone showed up just a few times. The antigen is unknown. The origin of this receptor is a human donor with chronic lymphocytic leukemia. The material sequenced was PBMCs, taken at disease progression, from a patient treated with ibrutinib.

CDR3 sequence reads: CSGRWDTQYF. CDR3 bases: TGCAGCGGGCGTTGGGATACGCAGTATTTT. V and J are TRBV29-1 and TRBJ2-3; D is uncertain. This CDR3 has 10 residues. CDR1 is SQVTM and CDR2 is ANQGSEA in the germline V gene. Trimming cost V 7 bases and J 6 bases, with 8 bases left between them.